One sample yielded the 16 T cell receptor beta chains listed below, sequenced in a study of shared clonotypes between healthy human individuals. The method was immunoSEQ multiplex PCR; TCRdb's version includes in-frame clones alone and lacks a portion of them. The sample carries some 800,000 clones, about 92% recorded once. The naive CD8 fraction comprised CD45RO-negative cells positively selected for CCR7 and excluded terminally differentiated effector memory CD45RA+ cells. The specimen sequenced was naive CD8+ T cells sorted from blood. The source of these receptors is a man aged 30 to 45 in good health.

The chain is built from TRBV19 and TRBJ1-3; D not resolved. This CDR3 region has 14 residues. Trimming took off 5 bases at V and 0 bases at J, with 8 bases between the two ends. In germline, CDR1 is LNHDA, CDR2 SQIVND (reference sequence). This CDR3 is CASSRIFSGNTIYF. Written as DNA, the CDR3 is TGTGCCAGTAGTCGTATATTCTCTGGAAACACCATATATTTT.

Turning to this clone: This same CDR3 is encoded by further DNA sequences in the sample. In DNA, the CDR3 is TGTGCCAGCACTAGCACCGGGGAGCTGTTTTTT. It specifies CASTSTGELFF. The V gene is TRBV27, the J gene TRBJ2-2; D gene unclear. V was trimmed by 7 bases and J by 4 bases, leaving 4 bases between them. Germline V lookup: CDR1 MNHEY, CDR2 SMNVEV (reference sequence). This CDR3 spans 11 amino acids.

J is TRBJ2-1 and V is TRBV7-6, with 9 nucleotides matching TRBD2. The CDR3 loop spans 18 amino acids. Trimming at V came to 0 bases and at J to 4 bases, leaving 10 bases not matched to a gene. Germline V gene data show CDR1 as SGHVS and CDR2 as FNYEAQ. CDR3 DNA sequence: TGTGCCAGCAGCTTAGCGGGAGGTGGACTAGCGAGTTACAATGAGCAGTTCTTC. It translates to CASSLAGGGLASYNEQFF.

V usage is TRBV11-3 and J usage is TRBJ2-7, with D unresolved. The germline gives CDR1 SGHNT, CDR2 YENEEA. V was trimmed by 3 bases and J by 1 base, leaving 7 bases between them. This CDR3 spans 13 amino acids. Here the CDR3 DNA reads TGTGCCAGCAGCTTGACGAATTCCTACGAGCAGTACTTC. Its translation: CASSLTNSYEQYF.

CDR3 bases: TGTGCCAGCAGCTTAGATACAGTTATCGCCGGGGAGCTGTTTTTT. As protein: CASSLDTVIAGELFF. J is TRBJ2-2 and V is TRBV7-9; no clear D. CDR3 length: 15 amino acids. V lost 1 base to trimming and J lost 6 bases, with 12 bases between them. The germline V gene encodes CDR1 SEHNR and CDR2 FQNEAQ (reference sequence).

This clone has just one count. The chain links TRBV11-2 to TRBJ2-7, with D maybe TRBD2 (6 bases). The CDR3 runs to 13 residues. Germline CDR1 SGHAT, CDR2 FQNNGV. V dropped 5 bases and J dropped 6 bases, with 14 bases sitting between them. The CDR3 here is CASSIGTAFEQYF. The CDR3 DNA reads as TGTGCCAGCAGCATAGGGACTGCCTTCGAGCAGTACTTC. The full variable domain, in which reference TRBV11-2 and TRBJ2-7 provide the parts outside the CDR3, is EAGVAQSPRYKIIEKRQSVAFWCNPISGHATLYWYQQILGQGPKLLIQFQNNGVVDDSQLPKDRFSAERLKGVDSTLKIQPAKLEDSAVYLCASSIGTAFEQYFGPGTRLTVT.

The chain is built from TRBV7-9 and TRBJ1-2; D not certain. Germline lookup yields CDR1 SEHNR and CDR2 FQNEAQ (reference sequence). The germline V and J ends were trimmed by 4 bases and 4 bases, with 13 bases remaining between them. CDR3 size: 14 residues. CDR3 in amino acids: CASSSRGHSYGYTF. In nucleotides, the CDR3 is TGTGCCAGCAGCTCCAGAGGTCATAGCTATGGCTACACCTTC. The full variable domain, its missing parts supplied by reference TRBV7-9 and TRBJ1-2, is DTGVSQNPRHKITKRGQNVTFRCDPISEHNRLYWYRQTLGQGPEFLTYFQNEAQLEKSRLLSDRFSAERPKGSFSTLEIQRTEQGDSAMYLCASSSRGHSYGYTFGSGTRLTVV.

The chain has TRBV6-1 and TRBJ2-7, with D perhaps TRBD1 (5 bases). The germline V and J ends were trimmed by 1 base and 0 bases, with 16 bases remaining between them. Per germline, CDR1 MNHNS and CDR2 SASEGT. The CDR3 sequence is 17 residues long. The CDR3 nucleotides read TGTGCCAGCAGTGAAGGGCGTCGACAGCTAAGCTCCTACGAGCAGTACTTC. It is translated as CASSEGRRQLSSYEQYF.

This clone came up a few times. A junction end diverges from the germline sequence, so it may reflect a read error. CDR3 DNA sequence: TGTGCCAGCAGCTTTATGAGAGGGAGGAACTTC. Amino acid sequence: CASSFMRGRNF. The J gene is TRBJ2-7, the V gene TRBV5-8; TRBD2 might be the D (6 bases). This CDR3 spans 11 amino acids. The germline gives CDR1 SGHTS, CDR2 YDEGEE. Full variable domain (outside the CDR3, taken from reference TRBV5-8 and TRBJ2-7): EAGVTQSPTHLIKTRGQQATLRCSPISGHTSVYWYQQALGLGLQFLLWYDEGEERNRGNFPPRFSGRQFPNYSSELNVNALELEDSALYLCASSFMRGRNFGPGTRLTVT.

J is TRBJ2-1 and V is TRBV27; TRBD2 agrees at 7 bases. Trimming removed 2 bases from V and 2 bases from J; junction bases left unmatched: 3. CDR1 is MNHEY, CDR2 SMNVEV, per germline (reference sequence). The CDR3 consists of 15 residues. The chain's CDR3 is CASSLKRDPYNEQFF. In nucleotides, the CDR3 is TGTGCCAGCAGTTTAAAGCGGGACCCCTACAATGAGCAGTTCTTC.

The chain is built from TRBV7-2 and TRBJ2-1; D remains unclear. CDR3 length: 14 amino acids. V lost 1 base and J lost 7, with 11 bases in between. CDR1 and CDR2 (germline): SGHTA, FQGNSA. In DNA form, the CDR3 reads TGTGCCAGCAGCTTAGTTGTGATTCGGAATGAGCAGTTCTTC. This gives the protein CASSLVVIRNEQFF.

The chain employs TRBV6-6 and TRBJ2-4; 7 nucleotides agree with TRBD2. J lost 0 bases, V lost 0 bases, and 2 bases had no gene match. The germline V gene has CDR1 MNHNY and CDR2 SVGAGI (reference sequence). The CDR3 totals 16 residues. The CDR3 DNA follows: TGTGCCAGCAGTTACTCGGTAGCGGGAGCCAAAAACATTCAGTACTTC. Its translation: CASSYSVAGAKNIQYF.

The V call is TRBV9, the J call TRBJ2-1, with a possible D match to TRBD1 (6 bases). The CDR3 contains 15 residues. CDR1 and CDR2 from the germline V gene are SGDLS and YYNGEE. The V end lost 0 bases, the J end lost 2 bases, and 9 bases lay between the germline ends. The CDR3 protein is CASSVDRAPYNEQFF. CDR3 DNA sequence: TGTGCCAGCAGCGTAGACAGGGCCCCCTACAATGAGCAGTTCTTC. Filled out from reference TRBV9 and TRBJ2-1, the complete variable domain reads DSGVTQTPKHLITATGQRVTLRCSPRSGDLSVYWYQQSLDQGLQFLIQYYNGEERAKGNILERFSAQQFPDLHSELNLSSLELGDSALYFCASSVDRAPYNEQFFGPGTRLTVL.

This rearrangement joins TRBV7-2 to TRBJ2-1, with a tentative D call TRBD2 (6 bases). CDR1 and CDR2 (germline): SGHTA, FQGNSA. Trimming stripped 5 bases from V and 0 bases from J, with 20 bases between. This CDR3 region has 18 residues. Written as DNA, the CDR3 is TGTGCCAGCAGCCTCGGCCCCGGGAGCGGAGCCTCCTACAATGAGCAGTTCTTC. The encoded protein is CASSLGPGSGASYNEQFF.

This clone was recorded many times. Other DNA sequences in the sample encode the same CDR3. The V and J genes are TRBV28 and TRBJ1-2; no clear D. Trimming removed 5 bases at V and 5 bases at J, with 6 bases between. Germline assignment: CDR1 MDHEN and CDR2 SYDVKM. The CDR3 loop spans 11 amino acids. CDR3 residues: CASSLSYGYTF. DNA of the CDR3: TGTGCCAGCAGTCTATCTTATGGCTACACCTTC.

This chain joins TRBV9 and TRBJ2-3; 9 nucleotides agree with TRBD1. With 4 bases clipped from V and 4 bases from J, the junction kept 7 bases outside the gene matches. There are 15 residues in the CDR3. Germline V gives CDR1 SGDLS, CDR2 YYNGEE. This CDR3 is CASSLTGGAADTQYF. As DNA, the CDR3 is TGTGCCAGCAGCTTAACAGGGGGCGCAGCAGATACGCAGTATTTT.